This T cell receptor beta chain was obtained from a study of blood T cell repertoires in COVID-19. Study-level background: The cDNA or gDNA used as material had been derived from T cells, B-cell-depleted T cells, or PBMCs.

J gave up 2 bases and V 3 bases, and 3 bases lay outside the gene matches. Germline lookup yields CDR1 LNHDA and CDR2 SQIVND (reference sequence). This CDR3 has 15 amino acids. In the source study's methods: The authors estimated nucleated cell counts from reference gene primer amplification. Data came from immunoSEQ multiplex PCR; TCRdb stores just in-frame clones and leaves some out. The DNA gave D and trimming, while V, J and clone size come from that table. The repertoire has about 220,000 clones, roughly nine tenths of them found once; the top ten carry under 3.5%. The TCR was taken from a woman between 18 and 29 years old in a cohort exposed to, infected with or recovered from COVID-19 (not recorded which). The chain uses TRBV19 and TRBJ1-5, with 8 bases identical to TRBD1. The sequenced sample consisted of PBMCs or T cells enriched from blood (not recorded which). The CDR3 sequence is CASSIQDRGNQPQHF. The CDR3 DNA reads TGTGCCAGTAGTATCCAGGACAGGGGCAATCAGCCCCAGCATTTT.